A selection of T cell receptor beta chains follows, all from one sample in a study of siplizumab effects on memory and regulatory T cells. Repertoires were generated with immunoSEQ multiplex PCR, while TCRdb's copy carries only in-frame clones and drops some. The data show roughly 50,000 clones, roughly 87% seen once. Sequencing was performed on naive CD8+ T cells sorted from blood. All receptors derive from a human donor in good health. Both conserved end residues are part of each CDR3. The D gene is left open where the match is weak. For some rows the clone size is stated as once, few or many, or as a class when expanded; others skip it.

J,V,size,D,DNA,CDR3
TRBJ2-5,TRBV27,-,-,TGTGCCAGCAGTCTGTCCGGGAACCGACAAGAGACCCAGTACTTC,CASSLSGNRQETQYF
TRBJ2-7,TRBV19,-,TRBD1,TGTGCCAGTAGTACCTTCCGGGACAGGGCCCACGAGCAGTACTTC,CASSTFRDRAHEQYF
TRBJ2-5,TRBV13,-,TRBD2,TGTGCCAGCAGCTTCCTGGACGGGGGGACGCAAGAGACCCAGTACTTC,CASSFLDGGTQETQYF
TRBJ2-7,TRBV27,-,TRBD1,TGTGCCAGCAGTCCGGGGACAGCAATCTACGAGCAGTACTTC,CASSPGTAIYEQYF
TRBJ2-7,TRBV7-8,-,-,TGTGCCAGCAGCTCGATCAGGGGAGAGGGCTCCTACGAGCAGTACTTC,CASSSIRGEGSYEQYF
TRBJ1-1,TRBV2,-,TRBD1,TGTGCCAGCAGTTGGACAGGTCCTACTGGAGCTTTCTTT,CASSWTGPTGAFF
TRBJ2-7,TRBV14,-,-,TGTGCCAGCAGCCAAGACGGGTGGGGCTACGAGCAGTACTTC,CASSQDGWGYEQYF
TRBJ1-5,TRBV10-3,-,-,TGTGCCACCAGGGATTTAGAAAATCAGCCCCAGCATTTT,CATRDLENQPQHF
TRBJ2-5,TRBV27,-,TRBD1,TGTGCCAGCAGTTTCTTGGTGGGACAGCTTTACTTC,CASSFLVGQLYF
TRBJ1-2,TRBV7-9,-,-,TGTGCCAGCAGCTTGGGCCTCCCTAACTATGGCTACACCTTC,CASSLGLPNYGYTF
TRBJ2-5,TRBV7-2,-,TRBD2,TGTGCCAGCAGCTTAGAACTAGCGGGGGGCCAAGAGACCCAGTACTTC,CASSLELAGGQETQYF
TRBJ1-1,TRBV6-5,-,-,TGTGCCAGCAGCTTAGGACGGGCCACTGAAGCTTTCTTT,CASSLGRATEAFF
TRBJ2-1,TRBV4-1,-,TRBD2,TGCGCCAGCAGCCAAGTCTTTAGCGGGGGGGCCTATGAGCAGTTCTTC,CASSQVFSGGAYEQFF
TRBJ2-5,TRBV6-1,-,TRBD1,TGTGCCAGCAGTGATCGGTCAGGGGGCAAGACCCAGTACTTC,CASSDRSGGKTQYF
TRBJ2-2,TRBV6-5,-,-,TGTGCCTCCTCGGGAGTAAACACCGGGGAGCTGTTTTTT,CASSGVNTGELFF
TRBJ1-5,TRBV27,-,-,TGTGCCAGCAGTCTTGCTGGACAGAATCAGCCCCAGCATTTT,CASSLAGQNQPQHF
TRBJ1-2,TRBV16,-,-,TGTGCCAGCAGCCAATATACAGCTAACTATGGCTACACCTTC,CASSQYTANYGYTF
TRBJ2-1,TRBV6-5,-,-,TGTGCCAGCAGTGTGGACGGCTCCTACAATGAGCAGTTCTTC,CASSVDGSYNEQFF
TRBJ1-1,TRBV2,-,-,TGTGCCATTGGTGGGACGGAGAACACTGAAGCTTTCTTT,CAIGGTENTEAFF
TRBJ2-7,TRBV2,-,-,TGTGCCACCTTGACTGACGGGGTCTCCTACGAGCAGTACTTC,CATLTDGVSYEQYF
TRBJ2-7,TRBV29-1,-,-,TGCAGCGTTGAATCGGCTAGCGATCTCTACGAGCAGTACTTC,CSVESASDLYEQYF
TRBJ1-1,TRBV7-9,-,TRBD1,TGTGCCAGCAGCACCAGGACAGGGCCGAACACTGAAGCTTTCTTT,CASSTRTGPNTEAFF
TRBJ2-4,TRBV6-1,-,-,TGTGCCAGCAGTGATGGGGTCGTGGGGAACATTCAGTACTTC,CASSDGVVGNIQYF
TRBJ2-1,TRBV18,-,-,TGTGCCAGCTCACCGACCCTACAGCCACCTGGAACCTACAATGAGCAGTTCTTC,CASSPTLQPPGTYNEQFF
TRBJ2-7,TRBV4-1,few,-,TGCGCCAGCAGCCAGACCGAGGGCAACTACGAGCAGTACTTC,CASSQTEGNYEQYF
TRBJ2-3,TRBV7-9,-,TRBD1,TGTGCCAGCAGCCCCCGACAGGGGGGCACAGATACGCAGTATTTT,CASSPRQGGTDTQYF
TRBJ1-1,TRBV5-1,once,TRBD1,TGCGCCAGCAGCTTACAGGGGGATCGGACTGAAGCTTTCTTT,CASSLQGDRTEAFF
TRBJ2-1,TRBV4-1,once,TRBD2,TGCGCCAGCGCTAGCGGGGGGCTTAATGAGCAGTTCTTC,CASASGGLNEQFF
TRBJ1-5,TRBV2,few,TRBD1,TGTGCCAGCAGTGAGTGGGGACAGGGCAATCAGCCCCAGCATTTT,CASSEWGQGNQPQHF
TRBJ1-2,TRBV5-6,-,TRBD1,TGTGCCAGCACCACAGTAGACCGACAGGGGCAGGGATATGGCTACACCTTC,CASTTVDRQGQGYGYTF
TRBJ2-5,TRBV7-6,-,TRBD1,TGTGCCAGCAGCTTGGGGACAGGGGAGCAAGAGACCCAGTACTTC,CASSLGTGEQETQYF
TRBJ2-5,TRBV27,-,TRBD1,TGTGCCAGCAGGGGGTTCCGGGACAGCGGCGAGACCCAGTACTTC,CASRGFRDSGETQYF
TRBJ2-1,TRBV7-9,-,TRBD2,TGTGCCAGCAGCCCCACTAGCGGAGTTGCCTACAATGAGCAGTTCTTC,CASSPTSGVAYNEQFF
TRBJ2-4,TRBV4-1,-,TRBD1,TGCGCCAGCAGCCACGGACAGGGGGCTGTGGACATTCAGTACTTC,CASSHGQGAVDIQYF
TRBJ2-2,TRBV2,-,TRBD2,TGTGCCAGCAGTTCAGGACTAGCGAACACCGGGGAGCTGTTTTTT,CASSSGLANTGELFF
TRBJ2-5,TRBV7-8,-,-,TGTGCCATACGAACGACAGTTTTTGGGGGAGAAGAGACCCAGTACTTC,CAIRTTVFGGEETQYF